This TCR beta chain derives from a study of blood T cell repertoires in COVID-19. Under the authors' procedure: Reference gene primer amplification gave estimated nucleated cell counts. Profiled with immunoSEQ multiplex PCR; TCRdb holds only in-frame clones, not every one. The DNA was the basis for D and trimming; V, J and clone size are from that table. The sample comprises about 100,000 clones, 80% to 90% of which are singletons, and approximately 2.6% rests with the top ten. Those who participated ranged in age from roughly 18 to 90 years and resided in about two dozen US areas. This CDR3 has 14 amino acids. V was cut by 0 bases and J by 6 bases, with 9 bases left in between. In germline, CDR1 is LGHDT, CDR2 YNNKEL (reference sequence).

The source is a woman in her 50s who had recovered from COVID-19. The chain has TRBV3-1 (or the pseudogene TRBV3-2) and TRBJ2-1; D uncertain. Sequenced: PBMCs or T cells enriched from blood (not recorded which). CDR3 bases: TGTGCCAGCAGCCAAGACCCAGCGACCAATGAGCAGTTCTTC. Its translation: CASSQDPATNEQFF.